A single sample is the source of the 9 T cell receptor beta chains below, sequenced in a study of T cells after yellow fever vaccination. A single record per CDR3 protein comes from TCRdb applying MiXCR to the 5' RACE reads. The table lists about 340,000 distinct CDR3 sequences, roughly 8.7% of them singletons. Material: PBMCs, obtained on the day of the first yellow fever vaccination. These receptors were taken from a man aged 18-30 years who received the YFV17D yellow fever vaccine.

This clonotype was detected a few times. This chain joins TRBV3-1 and TRBJ1-2; TRBD1 is a possible D gene (5 bases). This CDR3 is 14 amino acids long. Germline CDR1 reads LGHDT; CDR2 reads YNNKEL (reference sequence). The ends were cut back, 4 bases at V and 1 base at J, with 10 bases in the middle. CDR3 in DNA: TGTGCCAGCAGCCGACAGCTCAATAACTATGGCTACACCTTC. This translates into CASSRQLNNYGYTF.

This clonotype was counted many times. This sequence joins TRBV13 and TRBJ2-5; 10 bases match TRBD1. CDR3 size: 18 residues. V lost 0 bases to trimming and J lost 3 bases; unmatched junction nucleotides: 10. Germline values: CDR1 PRHDT, CDR2 FYEKMQ (reference sequence). The chain's CDR3 is CASSLGLISGQGEETQYF. In DNA form, the CDR3 reads TGTGCCAGCAGCTTAGGCCTTATATCCGGACAGGGGGAAGAGACCCAGTACTTC.

The rearrangement joins TRBV20-1 to TRBJ2-3; the D is unclear. Germline V CDR1 and CDR2: DFQATT, SNEGSKA (reference sequence). Trimming removed 3 bases from V and 0 bases from J, with 7 bases in between. This CDR3 region has 13 residues. This CDR3 reads CSASGPSTDTQYF. The CDR3, as DNA: TGCAGTGCTAGCGGCCCTAGCACAGATACGCAGTATTTT.

This chain uses TRBV6-1 with TRBJ2-7; 7 bases map to TRBD1. Germline lookup yields CDR1 MNHNS and CDR2 SASEGT. The trim removed 6 bases at V and 7 bases at J, leaving 6 bases unmatched. This CDR3 has 12 residues. CDR3 bases: TGTGCCAGCAGGGACGACAGGGTAGAGCAGTACGTC. This codes for CASRDDRVEQYV.

This clonotype came up many times. V gene TRBV12-3 or TRBV12-4 combines with J gene TRBJ2-5; 8 bases align to TRBD1. This CDR3 comprises 12 residues. Losses at the gene ends were 8 bases for V and 1 base for J; bases not matched to a gene: 0. CDR3 in amino acids: CASGQGQETQYF. The CDR3 nucleotides are TGTGCCAGCGGACAGGGCCAAGAGACCCAGTACTTC.

V usage is TRBV27 and J usage is TRBJ2-3; 9 bases align to TRBD1. Unmatched junction bases numbered 21, after V lost 9 bases and J lost 8 bases. The germline V gene encodes CDR1 MNHEY and CDR2 SMNVEV (reference sequence). This CDR3 has 17 residues. CDR3: CASHLTGTGSILGTQYF. CDR3 DNA: TGTGCCAGTCACTTAACCGGGACAGGGAGTATATTGGGTACGCAGTATTTT.

The chain carries TRBV5-1 and TRBJ2-3, with 11 bases fitting TRBD2. Germline values: CDR1 SGHRS, CDR2 YFSETQ. V dropped 4 bases and J dropped 0; count of bases not matched to a gene: 10. The CDR3 runs to 18 residues. The CDR3 spells CASSRRLTSGGSTDTQYF. In DNA, the CDR3 is TGCGCCAGCAGCCGAAGACTTACTAGCGGGGGTAGCACAGATACGCAGTATTTT.

The V and J genes are TRBV6-1 and TRBJ2-6, with D unresolved. CDR1 MNHNS and CDR2 SASEGT come from the germline V gene. The CDR3 extends over 19 amino acids. The V gene lost 6 bases and the J gene lost 0 bases, with 21 bases spanning the gap. This CDR3 reads CASRTPFGPVSSGANVLTF. The CDR3 nucleotides are TGTGCCAGCAGAACCCCCTTCGGACCAGTAAGCTCTGGGGCCAACGTCCTGACTTTC.

This clonotype was counted at least ten times. The chain employs TRBV27 and TRBJ1-2, with D maybe TRBD1 (6 bases). This CDR3 is built from 13 residues. With 4 bases removed from V and 6 bases from J, the gap between germline ends came to 12 bases. The germline gives CDR1 MNHEY, CDR2 SMNVEV (reference sequence). DNA for the CDR3: TGTGCCAGCAGTTCCACAGGGACCCATGGCTACACCTTC. Translated, it gives CASSSTGTHGYTF.